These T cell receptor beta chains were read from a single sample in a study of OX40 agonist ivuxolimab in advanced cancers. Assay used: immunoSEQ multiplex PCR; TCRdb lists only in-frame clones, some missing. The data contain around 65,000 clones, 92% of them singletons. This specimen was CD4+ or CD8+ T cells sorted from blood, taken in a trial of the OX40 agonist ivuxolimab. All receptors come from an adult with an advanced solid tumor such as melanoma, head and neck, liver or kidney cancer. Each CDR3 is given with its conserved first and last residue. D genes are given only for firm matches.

CDR3 protein: CASSAPGTQNTEAFF
CDR3 length: 15
J gene: TRBJ1-1
D gene: NA
V gene: TRBV9

CDR3 protein: CASSLAALALDEQFF
CDR3 length: 15
J gene: TRBJ2-1
D gene: NA
V gene: TRBV11-2

CDR3 protein: CASSQDGRINEKLFF
CDR3 length: 15
J gene: TRBJ1-4
D gene: NA
V gene: TRBV4-2

CDR3 protein: CASSEFGTGSRGTGELFF
CDR3 length: 18
J gene: TRBJ2-2
D gene: TRBD1
V gene: TRBV2

CDR3 protein: CASSLATIPTDTQYF
CDR3 length: 15
J gene: TRBJ2-3
D gene: NA
V gene: TRBV5-1

CDR3 protein: CAIRSTGGNTEAFF
CDR3 length: 14
J gene: TRBJ1-1
D gene: TRBD1
V gene: TRBV10-3

CDR3 protein: CASSLGDGPFYEQYF
CDR3 length: 15
J gene: TRBJ2-7
D gene: NA
V gene: TRBV6-5

CDR3 protein: CASSGDNNEQFF
CDR3 length: 12
J gene: TRBJ2-1
D gene: NA
V gene: TRBV11-3

CDR3 protein: CASSLGLYEQYF
CDR3 length: 12
J gene: TRBJ2-7
D gene: NA
V gene: TRBV5-6

CDR3 protein: CASSIPETGYEGYGYTF
CDR3 length: 17
J gene: TRBJ1-2
D gene: TRBD1
V gene: TRBV19

CDR3 protein: CASSLEGNTNTGELFF
CDR3 length: 16
J gene: TRBJ2-2
D gene: NA
V gene: TRBV9

CDR3 protein: CASSSLPGLAGDTDTQYF
CDR3 length: 18
J gene: TRBJ2-3
D gene: TRBD2
V gene: TRBV13

CDR3 protein: CATSPERDSSYEQYF
CDR3 length: 15
J gene: TRBJ2-7
D gene: NA
V gene: TRBV15

CDR3 protein: CASSHPGQGPYGYTF
CDR3 length: 15
J gene: TRBJ1-2
D gene: TRBD1
V gene: TRBV23-1

CDR3 protein: CATSTSGWGGEAFF
CDR3 length: 14
J gene: TRBJ1-1
D gene: NA
V gene: TRBV15

CDR3 protein: CASSFRGLPYEQYF
CDR3 length: 14
J gene: TRBJ2-7
D gene: NA
V gene: TRBV7-9

CDR3 protein: CASSVAGQNQPQHF
CDR3 length: 14
J gene: TRBJ1-5
D gene: NA
V gene: TRBV9

CDR3 protein: CASSGRPMNTEAFF
CDR3 length: 14
J gene: TRBJ1-1
D gene: NA
V gene: TRBV9

CDR3 protein: CASSAGGGGHTEAFF
CDR3 length: 15
J gene: TRBJ1-1
D gene: NA
V gene: TRBV9

CDR3 protein: CASSLGLAGADTQYF
CDR3 length: 15
J gene: TRBJ2-3
D gene: TRBD2
V gene: TRBV7-3

CDR3 protein: CASSLAPGPSYGYTF
CDR3 length: 15
J gene: TRBJ1-2
D gene: NA
V gene: TRBV5-6

CDR3 protein: CASSQASGTSYEQYF
CDR3 length: 15
J gene: TRBJ2-7
D gene: TRBD2
V gene: TRBV4-2

CDR3 protein: CASSGERLGISSYEQCF
CDR3 length: 17
J gene: TRBJ2-7
D gene: NA
V gene: TRBV2

CDR3 protein: CASTWTLAYGQYF
CDR3 length: 13
J gene: TRBJ2-7
D gene: NA
V gene: TRBV10-2

CDR3 protein: CASSLEGSGSGELFF
CDR3 length: 15
J gene: TRBJ2-2
D gene: NA
V gene: TRBV7-6

CDR3 protein: CASSYGQSSGGYTF
CDR3 length: 14
J gene: TRBJ1-2
D gene: NA
V gene: TRBV6-5

CDR3 protein: CASSLANYNEQFF
CDR3 length: 13
J gene: TRBJ2-1
D gene: NA
V gene: TRBV7-9

CDR3 protein: CASTAHPRGRDYGSQPQHF
CDR3 length: 19
J gene: TRBJ1-5
D gene: NA
V gene: TRBV19

CDR3 protein: CASSEMGWEGYGYTF
CDR3 length: 15
J gene: TRBJ1-2
D gene: NA
V gene: TRBV6-1

CDR3 protein: CASSIGLNTGELFF
CDR3 length: 14
J gene: TRBJ2-2
D gene: NA
V gene: TRBV7-3

CDR3 protein: CASSYQVGGELFF
CDR3 length: 13
J gene: TRBJ2-2
D gene: NA
V gene: TRBV6-5

CDR3 protein: CASSYSTVNTEAFF
CDR3 length: 14
J gene: TRBJ1-1
D gene: NA
V gene: TRBV6-6

CDR3 protein: CASSYGSTYEQYF
CDR3 length: 13
J gene: TRBJ2-7
D gene: NA
V gene: TRBV6-5

CDR3 protein: CASSLAAHGGGEQYF
CDR3 length: 15
J gene: TRBJ2-7
D gene: NA
V gene: TRBV7-2

CDR3 protein: CASSASVRTVPSYGYTF
CDR3 length: 17
J gene: TRBJ1-2
D gene: NA
V gene: TRBV9

CDR3 protein: CASSGTEWDNQPQHF
CDR3 length: 15
J gene: TRBJ1-5
D gene: NA
V gene: TRBV2

CDR3 protein: CASSFRRDKEAFF
CDR3 length: 13
J gene: TRBJ1-1
D gene: NA
V gene: TRBV11-1

CDR3 protein: CASSVATTSGGVADTQYF
CDR3 length: 18
J gene: TRBJ2-3
D gene: TRBD2
V gene: TRBV9

CDR3 protein: CASSGRGETSGGAFF
CDR3 length: 15
J gene: TRBJ1-1
D gene: NA
V gene: TRBV25-1

CDR3 protein: CASSTRGGYTEAFF
CDR3 length: 14
J gene: TRBJ1-1
D gene: NA
V gene: TRBV4-1

CDR3 protein: CASSQPGLNYGYTF
CDR3 length: 14
J gene: TRBJ1-2
D gene: NA
V gene: TRBV27

CDR3 protein: CASSILTGNYGYTF
CDR3 length: 14
J gene: TRBJ1-2
D gene: NA
V gene: TRBV5-6

CDR3 protein: CAIRDRDFDEQFF
CDR3 length: 13
J gene: TRBJ2-1
D gene: NA
V gene: TRBV10-3

CDR3 protein: CASSLWRDSSYEQYF
CDR3 length: 15
J gene: TRBJ2-7
D gene: NA
V gene: TRBV11-2

CDR3 protein: CASSEALVGELFF
CDR3 length: 13
J gene: TRBJ2-2
D gene: NA
V gene: TRBV2

CDR3 protein: CASRPAGEETQYF
CDR3 length: 13
J gene: TRBJ2-5
D gene: TRBD2
V gene: TRBV27

CDR3 protein: CASSLSSAQETQYF
CDR3 length: 14
J gene: TRBJ2-5
D gene: NA
V gene: TRBV27

CDR3 protein: CASSAQGAGDTQYF
CDR3 length: 14
J gene: TRBJ2-3
D gene: TRBD1
V gene: TRBV9

CDR3 protein: CASSLNFASGNTDTQYF
CDR3 length: 17
J gene: TRBJ2-3
D gene: TRBD2
V gene: TRBV28

CDR3 protein: CSVPVGGSGTEAFF
CDR3 length: 14
J gene: TRBJ1-1
D gene: NA
V gene: TRBV29-1

CDR3 protein: CASSQEVTSGGLWTQYF
CDR3 length: 17
J gene: TRBJ2-5
D gene: TRBD2
V gene: TRBV4-2

CDR3 protein: CSVDLENYGYTF
CDR3 length: 12
J gene: TRBJ1-2
D gene: NA
V gene: TRBV29-1

CDR3 protein: CAISVRTDNEQYF
CDR3 length: 13
J gene: TRBJ2-7
D gene: NA
V gene: TRBV10-3

CDR3 protein: CSVEDKTGGYYEQYF
CDR3 length: 15
J gene: TRBJ2-7
D gene: TRBD1
V gene: TRBV29-1

CDR3 protein: CAISVRGQLNYGYTF
CDR3 length: 15
J gene: TRBJ1-2
D gene: NA
V gene: TRBV10-3